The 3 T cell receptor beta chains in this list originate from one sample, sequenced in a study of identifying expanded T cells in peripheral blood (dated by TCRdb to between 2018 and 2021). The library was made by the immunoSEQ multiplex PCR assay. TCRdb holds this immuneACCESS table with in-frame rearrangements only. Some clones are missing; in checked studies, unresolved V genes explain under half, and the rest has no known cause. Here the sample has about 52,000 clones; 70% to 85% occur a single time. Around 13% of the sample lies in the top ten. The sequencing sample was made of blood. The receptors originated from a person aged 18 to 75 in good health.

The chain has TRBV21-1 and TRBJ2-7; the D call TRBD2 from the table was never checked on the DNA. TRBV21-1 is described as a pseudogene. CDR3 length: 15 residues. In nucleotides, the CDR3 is TGTGCCAGCAGCAGTGGCGTCGGACTAGCCTACGAGCAGTACTTC. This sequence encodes CASSSGVGLAYEQYF.

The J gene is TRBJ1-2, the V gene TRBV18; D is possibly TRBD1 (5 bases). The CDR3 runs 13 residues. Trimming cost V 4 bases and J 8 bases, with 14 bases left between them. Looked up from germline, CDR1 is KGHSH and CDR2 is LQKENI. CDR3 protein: CASSRGRGEGYTF. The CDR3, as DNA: TGTGCCAGCTCACGCGGACGGGGGGAAGGCTACACCTTC.

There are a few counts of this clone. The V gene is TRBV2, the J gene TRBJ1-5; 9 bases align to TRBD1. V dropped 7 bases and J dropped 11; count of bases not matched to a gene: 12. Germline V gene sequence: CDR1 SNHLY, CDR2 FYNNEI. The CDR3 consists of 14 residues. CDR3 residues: CASKGQGSPLAQHF. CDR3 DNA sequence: TGTGCCAGCAAGGGACAGGGCTCCCCGTTAGCCCAGCATTTT.